The clone carrying this T cell receptor beta chain was seen only a few times. Germline CDR1 reads SGHTA; CDR2 reads FQGNSA. CDR3 length: 14 amino acids. Trimming took 3 bases from V and 3 from J, leaving 12 bases between them. This sample was taken from a study of blood T cell repertoires in COVID-19. Study as a whole: Acute-phase and convalescent COVID-19 samples originated in the United States, Italy and Spain. PBMCs, B-cell-depleted T cells, or T cells provided the cDNA or gDNA that made up the material.

Original data processing: Reference gene primer amplification in the assay estimated nucleated cell counts. TCRdb's copy holds only in-frame clones and misses some; the assay was immunoSEQ multiplex PCR. For V, J and clone size, that table is used; D and trimming come from the DNA. The sample includes 55,000 to 80,000 clones, about 73% seen only once; the top ten take roughly 30%. The gene calls are TRBV7-2 and TRBJ2-7, with a weak D call TRBD2 (5 bases). Sequencing was performed on peripheral blood. The TCR was taken from an elderly woman with acute or convalescent COVID-19. The CDR3 region is CASSLARDGYEQYF. CDR3 bases: TGTGCCAGCAGCTTGGCTCGGGATGGCTACGAGCAGTACTTC.